A selection of T cell receptor beta chains follows, all from one sample in a study of T cell responses to AZD1222 COVID-19 vaccine. This table comes from immunoSEQ multiplex PCR, and its TCRdb copy is limited to in-frame clones, with some not included. The sample lists roughly 200,000 clones; about 92% were seen once. The sequences come from peripheral blood, collected on day 0 of AZD1222 vaccination. These receptor sequences come from an adult in good health. Both conserved end residues are part of each CDR3. D genes are given only for firm matches.

>TRBV10-3|.|14|TRBJ2-5
TGTGCCATCAGTACGGGGGCGGTAGGAGAGACCCAGTACTTC
CAISTGAVGETQYF
>TRBV2|TRBD2|15|TRBJ2-1
TGTGCCAGCTCCCTTAGTGGCGGGGGACACAATGAGCAGTTCTTC
CASSLSGGGHNEQFF
>TRBV6-5|.|14|TRBJ1-3
TGTGCCAGCAACCGAGGGTCGGCTGGAAACACCATATATTTT
CASNRGSAGNTIYF
>TRBV10-3|.|15|TRBJ2-7
TGTGCCATCAGTGAGTCTGGCCAGATAACCTACGAGCAGTACTTC
CAISESGQITYEQYF
>TRBV7-6|TRBD1|14|TRBJ2-7
TGTGCCAGCAGCCCAGGGGGCATCTCCTACGAGCAGTACTTC
CASSPGGISYEQYF
>TRBV6-5|.|15|TRBJ1-4
TGTGCCAGCAGAATATCCGTAGGACAGAGTGAAAAACTGTTTTTT
CASRISVGQSEKLFF
>TRBV27|.|11|TRBJ1-1
TGTGCCAGCAGCCGCCGTCATGAAGCTTTCTTT
CASSRRHEAFF
>TRBV4-2|TRBD2|15|TRBJ2-7
TGTGCCAGCAGCCGGACTAGCGGGAATACCTACGAGCAGTACTTC
CASSRTSGNTYEQYF
>TRBV27|.|15|TRBJ1-5
TGTGCCAGCAGTTTCAACACAGTTAACAATCAGCCCCAGCATTTT
CASSFNTVNNQPQHF
>TRBV25-1|.|14|TRBJ1-1
TGTGCCAGCAGTGAATCTTTGGGGAACACTGAAGCTTTCTTT
CASSESLGNTEAFF
>TRBV6-5|.|14|TRBJ1-5
TGTGCCAGCAGTAGCAAGATTAGCAATCAGCCCCAGCATTTT
CASSSKISNQPQHF